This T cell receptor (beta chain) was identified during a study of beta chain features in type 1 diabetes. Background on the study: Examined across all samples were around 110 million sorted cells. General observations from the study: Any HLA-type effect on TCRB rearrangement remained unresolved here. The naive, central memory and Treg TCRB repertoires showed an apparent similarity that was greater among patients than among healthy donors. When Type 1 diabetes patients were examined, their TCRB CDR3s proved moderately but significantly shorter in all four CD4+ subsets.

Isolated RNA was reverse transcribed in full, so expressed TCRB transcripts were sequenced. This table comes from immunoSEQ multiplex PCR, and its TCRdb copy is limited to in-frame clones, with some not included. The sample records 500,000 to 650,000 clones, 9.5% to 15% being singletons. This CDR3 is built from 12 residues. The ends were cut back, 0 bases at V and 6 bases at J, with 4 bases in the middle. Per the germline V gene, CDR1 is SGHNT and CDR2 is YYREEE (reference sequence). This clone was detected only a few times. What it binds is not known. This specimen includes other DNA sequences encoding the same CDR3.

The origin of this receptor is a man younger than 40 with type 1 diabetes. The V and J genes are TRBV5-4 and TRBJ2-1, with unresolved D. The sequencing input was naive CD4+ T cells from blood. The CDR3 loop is CASSLDSNEQFF. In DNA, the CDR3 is TGTGCCAGCAGCTTGGACAGCAATGAGCAGTTCTTC. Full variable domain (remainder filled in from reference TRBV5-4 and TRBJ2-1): ETGVTQSPTHLIKTRGQQVTLRCSSQSGHNTVSWYQQALGQGPQFIFQYYREEENGRGNFPPRFSGLQFPNYSSELNVNALELDDSALYLCASSLDSNEQFFGPGTRLTVL.